These 17 T cell receptor beta chains came from one sample sequenced in a study of beta chain features in type 1 diabetes. The entirety of the isolated RNA underwent reverse transcription, so expressed TCRB transcripts were sequenced. The assay was immunoSEQ multiplex PCR, and TCRdb's table has in-frame clones only and misses some. The profile shows fewer than 650,000 clones, about a sixth of them singletons. Sequenced: naive CD4+ T cells from blood. The receptors stem from a man younger than 35 in good health.

The chain is built from TRBV6-5 and TRBJ1-2, with TRBD1 matching 7 bases. Trimming removed 4 bases from V and 8 bases from J; junction bases left unmatched: 10. This CDR3 has 14 residues. Germline assignment: CDR1 MNHEY and CDR2 SVGAGI. The CDR3 loop is CASSFPRQGGGYTF. The CDR3 coding sequence is TGTGCCAGCAGTTTCCCCAGACAGGGTGGGGGCTACACCTTC.

The chain is built from TRBV4-1 and TRBJ2-5, with D perhaps TRBD1 (5 bases). Germline-derived CDR1 and CDR2 are MGHRA and YSYEKL. This CDR3 is 15 amino acids long. Deletions cut 4 bases from V and 3 bases from J, with 15 bases between. The CDR3 DNA sequence: TGCGCCAGCAGCCTCACAACCAAGACAGAAGAGACCCAGTACTTC. Translated, it gives CASSLTTKTEETQYF.

The rearrangement joins TRBV12-1 to TRBJ2-1; TRBD2, as called in the table, went unchecked against the DNA. TRBV12-1 is designated a pseudogene. CDR3 length: 13 amino acids. The CDR3 sequence: CASSFELINEQFF. In DNA form, the CDR3 reads TGTGCCAGCAGCTTTGAACTAATCAATGAGCAGTTCTTC.

The chain employs TRBV7-2 and TRBJ2-7; 7 bases fit TRBD2. The CDR3 consists of 16 residues. Germline-derived CDR1 and CDR2 are SGHTA and FQGNSA. The ends lost 3 bases at V and 5 bases at J; junction bases unmatched: 13. CDR3 coding DNA: TGTGCCAGCAGCTTCCGACGTCGCAGGGCGGGAGACGAGCAGTACTTC. This gives the protein CASSFRRRRAGDEQYF.

A note on this clone: This CDR3 is also generated by other DNA sequences in the sample. The rearrangement uses TRBV7-9 and TRBJ2-5; TRBD1 agrees at 7 bases. V trimming: 4 bases; J trimming: 4 bases; junction bases outside the gene matches: 6. The V gene's germline CDR1 is SEHNR and CDR2 FQNEAQ (reference sequence). CDR3 size: 14 residues. CDR3 sequence: CASSSTGVGETQYF. The CDR3 DNA follows: TGTGCCAGCAGCTCCACAGGGGTAGGAGAGACCCAGTACTTC. Supplemented by reference TRBV7-9 and TRBJ2-5, the full variable domain reads DTGVSQNPRHKITKRGQNVTFRCDPISEHNRLYWYRQTLGQGPEFLTYFQNEAQLEKSRLLSDRFSAERPKGSFSTLEIQRTEQGDSAMYLCASSSTGVGETQYFGPGTRLLVL.

This clone was counted between two and nine times. Different DNA sequences within this sample yield the same CDR3. This chain connects TRBV5-1 to TRBJ1-2; TRBD1 might be the D (5 bases). Trimming removed 3 bases at V and 6 bases at J, with 9 bases between. This CDR3 contains 12 residues. The V gene's germline CDR1 is SGHRS and CDR2 YFSETQ. CDR3 amino acids: CASSSDSHGYTF. CDR3 in DNA: TGCGCCAGCAGCTCCGACAGCCATGGCTACACCTTC. The variable domain in full, completed from reference TRBV5-1 and TRBJ1-2, reads KAGVTQTPRYLIKTRGQQVTLSCSPISGHRSVSWYQQTPGQGLQFLFEYFSETQRNKGNFPGRFSGRQFSNSRSEMNVSTLELGDSALYLCASSSDSHGYTFGSGTRLTVV.

The CDR3: CASIQGRTYQETQYF. DNA for the CDR3: TGTGCCAGCATTCAGGGGCGAACTTACCAAGAGACCCAGTACTTC. The rearrangement uses TRBV2 and TRBJ2-5, with D possibly being TRBD1 (6 bases). Germline values: CDR1 SNHLY, CDR2 FYNNEI. This CDR3 has 15 residues. V was trimmed by 7 bases and J by 0 bases, leaving 15 bases between them. The full variable domain, in which reference TRBV2 and TRBJ2-5 provide the parts outside the CDR3, is EPEVTQTPSHQVTQMGQEVILRCVPISNHLYFYWYRQILGQKVEFLVSFYNNEISEKSEIFDDQFSVERPDGSNFTLKIRSTKLEDSAMYFCASIQGRTYQETQYFGPGTRLLVL.

This clone was counted only a few times. Different DNA sequences within this sample yield the same CDR3. The rearrangement joins TRBV29-1 to TRBJ2-1; 12 nucleotides match TRBD1. Germline V gene data show CDR1 as SQVTM and CDR2 as ANQGSEA. V lost 5 bases and J lost 4; bases outside the gene matches: 3. The CDR3 spans 14 residues. The DNA of the CDR3 is TGCAGCGTTCGGGGACAGGGGGCTTACAATGAGCAGTTCTTC. Its translation: CSVRGQGAYNEQFF.

In the case of this clone: The sample contains more than one DNA sequence encoding this CDR3. This chain uses TRBV10-3 with TRBJ2-5; TRBD1 agrees at 8 bases. The CDR3 has 13 residues. Germline V gene data show CDR1 as ENHRY and CDR2 as SYGVKD. V lost 5 bases to trimming and J lost 5 bases; unmatched junction nucleotides: 4. The CDR3 sequence is CAISPGGGETQYF. In nucleotides, the CDR3 is TGTGCCATCAGTCCAGGGGGCGGGGAGACCCAGTACTTC.

The rearrangement uses TRBV30 and TRBJ2-5; D is tentatively TRBD1 or TRBD2 (5 bases each). Deletions cut 2 bases from V and 1 base from J, with 8 bases between. Germline CDR1 reads GTSNPN; CDR2 reads SVGIG (reference sequence). CDR3 size: 13 residues. CDR3 protein: CAWSRGAQETQYF. CDR3 in DNA: TGTGCCTGGAGTAGGGGAGCCCAAGAGACCCAGTACTTC.

The V and J genes are TRBV6-5 and TRBJ1-4, with D maybe TRBD1 (6 bases). V was trimmed by 0 bases and J by 3 bases, leaving 11 bases between them. The CDR3 runs 16 residues. Looked up from germline, CDR1 is MNHEY and CDR2 is SVGAGI. This CDR3 reads CASSYSSTGSNEKLFF. The CDR3, as DNA: TGTGCCAGCAGTTACTCGAGTACAGGGTCTAATGAAAAACTGTTTTTT.

The rearrangement links TRBV7-9 to TRBJ2-7; D possibly corresponds to TRBD1 (6 bases). Trimming removed 5 bases at V and 6 bases at J, with 17 bases between. The length of the CDR3 is 14 residues. Germline-derived CDR1 and CDR2 are SEHNR and FQNEAQ (reference sequence). The CDR3 coding sequence is TGTGCCAGCAGCCTCACTACCGGGACATCCGAGCAGTACTTC. Translating gives CASSLTTGTSEQYF.

This clone appeared a few times. J is TRBJ2-4 and V is TRBV7-9; the D gene is possibly TRBD1 (6 bases). The CDR3 has 14 amino acids. CDR1 and CDR2 (germline): SEHNR, FQNEAQ (reference sequence). The V gene lost 5 bases and the J gene lost 1 base, with 9 bases spanning the gap. Here the CDR3 DNA reads TGTGCCAGCAGCCCCCAGGGGGCCAAAAACATTCAGTACTTC. Its protein product is CASSPQGAKNIQYF.

This clone was seen more than once but under ten times. This chain joins TRBV21-1 and TRBJ2-1; the D call TRBD2 from the table was never checked on the DNA. TRBV21-1 counts as a pseudogene. The CDR3 covers 17 residues. The CDR3 is CASSNRGRSFSYNEQFF. CDR3 DNA sequence: TGTGCCAGCAGCAACCGCGGGAGGTCCTTCTCCTACAATGAGCAGTTCTTC.

J is TRBJ2-4 and V is TRBV27; tentative D call: TRBD1 (6 bases). The CDR3 consists of 16 residues. Trimming pared 5 bases from V and 0 bases from J, leaving 14 bases between. Germline V gene lookup returns CDR1 MNHEY and CDR2 SMNVEV (reference sequence). The CDR3 DNA sequence: TGTGCCAGCAGTCCGCAGGGGTTACTAGCCAAAAACATTCAGTACTTC. It yields the protein CASSPQGLLAKNIQYF.

This sequence joins TRBV28 and TRBJ1-1; TRBD1 is a possible D gene (5 bases). Germline V gene data show CDR1 as MDHEN and CDR2 as SYDVKM. Trimming shortened V by 5 bases and J by 4 bases, and 14 bases separated the two germline ends. The CDR3 spans 14 residues. CDR3 nucleotide sequence: TGTGCCAGCAGTATAATGACAGCTCTCACTGAAGCTTTCTTT. Its translation is CASSIMTALTEAFF.

This clone was recorded a few times. The chain uses TRBV9 and TRBJ2-2; D call uncertain. The CDR3 runs 14 residues. V lost 6 bases, J lost 0 bases, and 9 bases lay in between. The germline V gene has CDR1 SGDLS and CDR2 YYNGEE. CDR3 sequence (DNA): TGTGCCAGCAACCCAACTACGAACACCGGGGAGCTGTTTTTT. Translated, it gives CASNPTTNTGELFF.